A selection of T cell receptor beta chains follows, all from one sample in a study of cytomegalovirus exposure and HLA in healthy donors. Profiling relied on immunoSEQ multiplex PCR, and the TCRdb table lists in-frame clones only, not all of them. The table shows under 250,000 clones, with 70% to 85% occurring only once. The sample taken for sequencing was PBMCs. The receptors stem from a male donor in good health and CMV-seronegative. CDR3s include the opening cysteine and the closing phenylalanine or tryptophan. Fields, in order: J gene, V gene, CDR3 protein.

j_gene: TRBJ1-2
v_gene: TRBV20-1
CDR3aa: CSAATGDGYTF

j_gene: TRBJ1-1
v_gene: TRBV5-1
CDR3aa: CASSLDGPNTEAFF

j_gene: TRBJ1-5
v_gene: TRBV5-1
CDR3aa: CASSLGEGWGDDQPQHF

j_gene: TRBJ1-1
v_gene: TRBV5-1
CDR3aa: CASSLVYGGLAEAFF

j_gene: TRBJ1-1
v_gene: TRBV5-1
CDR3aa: CASSLGGRPIVTEAFF

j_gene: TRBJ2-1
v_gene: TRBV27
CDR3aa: CASSDRGNEQFF

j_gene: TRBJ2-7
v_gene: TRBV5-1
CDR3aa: CASSSGVAASYEQYF

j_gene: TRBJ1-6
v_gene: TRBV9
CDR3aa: CASSVENPQGFSPLHF

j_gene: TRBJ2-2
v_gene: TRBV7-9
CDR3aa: CASSLVAYTGELFF

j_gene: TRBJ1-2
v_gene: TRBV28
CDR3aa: CASSSWRALLYGYTF

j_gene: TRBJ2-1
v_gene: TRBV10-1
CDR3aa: CASSESSGIYNEQFF

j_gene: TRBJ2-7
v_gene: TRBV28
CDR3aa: CASSLPKAGTGSYEQYF

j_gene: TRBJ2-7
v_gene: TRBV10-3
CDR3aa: CAISGTGRPLYEQCF

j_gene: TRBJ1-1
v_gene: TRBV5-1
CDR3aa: CASSLSPGSTEAFF